A selection of T cell receptor beta chains follows, all from one sample in a study of TIL therapy for anti-PD-1-resistant metastatic lung cancer. Assay used: immunoSEQ multiplex PCR; TCRdb lists only in-frame clones, some missing. The table lists about 50,000 clones, around three quarters of them singletons. The specimen comprised blood, sampled at baseline. These TCRs come from a woman aged 30 to 85 with non-small cell lung cancer. Each CDR3 is given with its conserved first and last residue. D genes are given only for firm matches. Size is stated for part of the rows, as once, few or many counts, or as a class when the clone is expanded.

clone size	D gene	J gene	V gene	CDR3 DNA	CDR3 protein
NA	NA	TRBJ1-5	TRBV6-5	TGTGCCAGCAGTTACGGCCGGGGAGGTGGGAATCAGCCCCAGCATTTT	CASSYGRGGGNQPQHF
NA	NA	TRBJ1-2	TRBV19	TGTGCCAGTAGTCTCGGCGGGGGCAACCTATACGGCTACACCTTC	CASSLGGGNLYGYTF
few	TRBD1	TRBJ1-2	TRBV14	TGTGCCAGCAGCCACACAGGGGGTAGCTATGGCTACACCTTC	CASSHTGGSYGYTF
NA	NA	TRBJ2-3	TRBV5-1	TGCGCCAGCAGCTTGGTAACGCGGGCTTGGGAGGGCACAGATACGCAGTATTTT	CASSLVTRAWEGTDTQYF
NA	NA	TRBJ1-1	TRBV7-9	TGTGCCAGCAGCCATTTATTAGCGAACACTGAAGCTTTCTTT	CASSHLLANTEAFF
NA	TRBD2	TRBJ2-3	TRBV5-6	TGTGCCAGCAGCTTGGTTGCGGGGGAAGATACGCAGTATTTT	CASSLVAGEDTQYF
NA	TRBD1	TRBJ2-5	TRBV18	TGTGCCAGCTCACCAACAAGACAGGGTAGTGAGACCCAGTACTTC	CASSPTRQGSETQYF
NA	TRBD2	TRBJ2-5	TRBV9	TGTGCCAGCAGCACGCATAGCGGGGGGGCCGACCAAGAGACCCAGTACTTC	CASSTHSGGADQETQYF
NA	TRBD2	TRBJ2-5	TRBV15	TGTGCCACCAGCAGAGGGCGGGGGACTACCGGGGAGACCCAGTACTTC	CATSRGRGTTGETQYF
few	TRBD1	TRBJ2-7	TRBV6-5	TGTGCCAGCAGTTACAGGGCAGGGGGCTCCTACGAGCAGTACTTC	CASSYRAGGSYEQYF
NA	NA	TRBJ2-6	TRBV19	TGTGCCAGTAGGCCAGGGAACTCTGGGGCCAACGTCCTGACTTTC	CASRPGNSGANVLTF
NA	NA	TRBJ2-5	TRBV18	TGTGCCAGCTCAGGATCCGGGGGTCGGCAAGAGACCCAGTACTTC	CASSGSGGRQETQYF
NA	TRBD2	TRBJ2-7	TRBV15	TGTACCACGGGGGGCCGGGAGGGGAGCTACGAGCAGTACTTC	CTTGGREGSYEQYF
NA	TRBD1	TRBJ2-1	TRBV4-2	TGTGCCAGCAGCCGGACAGGGAATGAGCAGTTCTTC	CASSRTGNEQFF
NA	NA	TRBJ1-5	TRBV19	TGTGCCAGTAGTATAGTTGAACAGAATCAGCCCCAGCATTTT	CASSIVEQNQPQHF
NA	TRBD2	TRBJ2-5	TRBV9	TGTGCCAGCAGCCCGGGACTAGCGGGAGCAGAGACCCAGTACTTC	CASSPGLAGAETQYF
NA	NA	TRBJ2-1	TRBV5-4	TGTGCCAGCAGCTTGAAGGGGGGCCTGGGTTACAATGAGCAGTTCTTC	CASSLKGGLGYNEQFF
NA	TRBD1	TRBJ1-1	TRBV28	TGTGCCAGCAAAGGGCAAGGACAGGAAAGGTTCCGAGGGACTGAAGCTTTCTTT	CASKGQGQERFRGTEAFF
NA	NA	TRBJ2-1	TRBV7-2	TGTGCCAGCAGCCTCCTTACGGGGTTGGGAATTGAGCAGTTCTTC	CASSLLTGLGIEQFF
once	NA	TRBJ2-2	TRBV6-5	TGTGCCAGCAGTTACTTTTATGGCACCGGGGAGCTGTTTTTT	CASSYFYGTGELFF
NA	TRBD2	TRBJ2-1	TRBV2	TGTGCCAGCAGTGAAGCCAGCGGGAGTGGCTTTGGCTACAATGAGCAGTTCTTC	CASSEASGSGFGYNEQFF
NA	TRBD1	TRBJ2-7	TRBV16	TGTGCCAGCAGCCTATGGGACAGGGTTGGCTCCTACGAGCAGTACTTC	CASSLWDRVGSYEQYF
NA	NA	TRBJ2-2	TRBV6-6	TGTGCCAGCAGCCTGTTAGACACCGGGGAGCTGTTTTTT	CASSLLDTGELFF
NA	NA	TRBJ1-2	TRBV5-1	TGCGCCAGGGCTCCGTTACAGGGTGGGTACAATGGCTACACCTTC	CARAPLQGGYNGYTF
NA	NA	TRBJ1-2	TRBV9	TGTGCCAGCAGCGCCTCGGGCAGCTCCTATGGCTACACCTTC	CASSASGSSYGYTF
NA	NA	TRBJ1-1	TRBV29-1	TGCAGCGTTGATCAGGGGAACACTGAAGCTTTCTTT	CSVDQGNTEAFF
NA	NA	TRBJ2-7	TRBV5-4	TGTGCCAGCAGCTTAAATAGTTTGTGGGAGCAGTACTTC	CASSLNSLWEQYF
NA	NA	TRBJ2-2	TRBV11-3	TGTGCCAGCAGCTTAGATGGGTTACGAGGCACCGGGGAGCTGTTTTTT	CASSLDGLRGTGELFF
NA	NA	TRBJ1-1	TRBV7-6	TGTGCCAGCAGCCGGGGAGGAGCGAACACTGAAGCTTTCTTT	CASSRGGANTEAFF
NA	NA	TRBJ1-1	TRBV29-1	TGCAGCGTTGATATTCTGAACACTGAAGCTTTCTTT	CSVDILNTEAFF
NA	NA	TRBJ2-1	TRBV14	TGTGCCAGCAGCCAAAGAGCTAGCTGGACTGCTGGTGAGCAGTTCTTC	CASSQRASWTAGEQFF
medium-sized	TRBD2	TRBJ2-7	TRBV7-9	TGTGCCAGCAGTCTAGCGGGGCTCGGCGAGCAGTACTTC	CASSLAGLGEQYF